This entry lists 8 T cell receptor beta chains sequenced from one sample in a study of T cell repertoires in cytomegalovirus infection. Their specific antigens are unknown. TCRdb analysed the reads with MiXCR anew, one entry per CDR3 protein. Of hundreds of thousands of distinct CDR3 sequences listed, around a third are singletons. This sample comprised cultured CD8+ T cells from PBMCs, obtained from culture after CMV antigen stimulation. The receptor set was obtained from a human donor in good health (CMV status not recorded). Some clones in this sample may be carry-over from other donors' samples.

This clonotype was seen at least ten times. The chain recombines TRBV7-6 with TRBJ2-1; perhaps D is TRBD1 or TRBD2 (6 bases each). This CDR3 spans 16 amino acids. Germline CDR1 and CDR2: SGHVS and FNYEAQ. Trimming removed 4 bases from V and 4 bases from J, with 17 bases in between. DNA of the CDR3: TGTGCCAGCAGCTATAAACAGGGTGGGAGGTACAATGAGCAGTTCTTC. Its protein product is CASSYKQGGRYNEQFF. Full variable domain (rest looked up from reference TRBV7-6 and TRBJ2-1): GAGVSQSPRYKVTKRGQDVALRCDPISGHVSLYWYRQALGQGPEFLTYFNYEAQQDKSGLPNDRFSAERPEGSISTLTIQRTEQRDSAMYRCASSYKQGGRYNEQFFGPGTRLTVL.

This clonotype was seen a few times. V is TRBV18 and J is TRBJ1-2; 9 nucleotides align to TRBD1. From germline, CDR1 is KGHSH and CDR2 LQKENI. CDR3 size: 17 residues. J gave up 8 bases and V 0 bases, and 13 bases lay outside the gene matches. The CDR3 region has the DNA TGTGCCAGCTCACCACCTGGGACAGGGATCGAAGGGTTGGGCTACACCTTC. It encodes CASSPPGTGIEGLGYTF.

This chain links TRBV20-1 with TRBJ2-7; D ambiguous. This CDR3 is built from 13 residues. Per the germline V gene, CDR1 is DFQATT and CDR2 is SNEGSKA (reference sequence). V was pared by 5 bases and J by 0 bases, with 11 bases between. This CDR3 is CSAEWGDSYEQYF. In DNA form, the CDR3 reads TGCAGTGCTGAGTGGGGTGACTCCTACGAGCAGTACTTC.

This clonotype appeared a few times. This chain uses TRBV7-9 with TRBJ2-1; D perhaps matches TRBD2 (6 bases). CDR3 length: 15 amino acids. CDR1 and CDR2 (germline): SEHNR, FQNEAQ (reference sequence). Trimming stripped 4 bases from V and 12 bases from J, with 22 bases between. CDR3 protein: CASSSPKTRTEGQFF. CDR3 sequence (DNA): TGTGCCAGCAGCTCCCCTAAGACTAGGACCGAAGGGCAGTTCTTC.

This clonotype was detected many times. This chain uses TRBV6-5 with TRBJ2-5; D is perhaps TRBD2 (5 bases). Looked up from germline, CDR1 is MNHEY and CDR2 is SVGAGI. The CDR3 extends over 17 amino acids. Trimming cost V 0 bases and J 4 bases, with 18 bases left between them. The CDR3 loop is CASSYSTGRRSLETQYF. The CDR3 nucleotides read TGTGCCAGCAGTTACTCGACGGGAAGGAGGAGTCTAGAGACCCAGTACTTC.

In regard to this clonotype: The junction does not match germline at one end; this may be a read error. The chain carries TRBV28 and TRBJ2-3, with 9 bases lining up with TRBD2. The CDR3 is 15 residues long. In germline, CDR1 is MDHEN, CDR2 SYDVKM. The CDR3 bases are TGTGCCAGCGGTTTCACCAGCGGGGGGACAGATACGCAGTATTTT. Translating gives CASGFTSGGTDTQYF. The entire variable domain, with the rest obtained from reference TRBV28 and TRBJ2-3, is as follows: DVKVTQSSRYLVKRTGEKVFLECVQDMDHENMFWYRQDPGLGLRLIYFSYDVKMKEKGDIPEGYSVSREKKERFSLILESASTNQTSMYLCASGFTSGGTDTQYFGPGTRLTVL.

The chain joins TRBV15 to TRBJ2-2; TRBD2 matches at 7 bases. The CDR3 covers 17 residues. V lost 1 base and J lost 6; bases outside the gene matches: 11. CDR1 is LNHNV, CDR2 YYDKDF, per germline (reference sequence). CDR3 protein: CATSRGRGDAGPGELFF. The CDR3 coding sequence is TGTGCCACCAGCAGAGGACGGGGGGACGCTGGACCCGGGGAGCTGTTTTTT.

This clonotype was observed a few times. The chain has TRBV20-1 and TRBJ2-2, with a weak D call TRBD1 (6 bases). The CDR3 sequence is 13 residues long. Per the germline V gene, CDR1 is DFQATT and CDR2 is SNEGSKA (reference sequence). The V gene lost 5 bases and the J gene lost 5 bases, with 12 bases spanning the gap. The DNA for the CDR3 is TGCAGTGCTCAGGACAGAGGGACCGGGGAGCTGTTTTTT. It yields the protein CSAQDRGTGELFF.